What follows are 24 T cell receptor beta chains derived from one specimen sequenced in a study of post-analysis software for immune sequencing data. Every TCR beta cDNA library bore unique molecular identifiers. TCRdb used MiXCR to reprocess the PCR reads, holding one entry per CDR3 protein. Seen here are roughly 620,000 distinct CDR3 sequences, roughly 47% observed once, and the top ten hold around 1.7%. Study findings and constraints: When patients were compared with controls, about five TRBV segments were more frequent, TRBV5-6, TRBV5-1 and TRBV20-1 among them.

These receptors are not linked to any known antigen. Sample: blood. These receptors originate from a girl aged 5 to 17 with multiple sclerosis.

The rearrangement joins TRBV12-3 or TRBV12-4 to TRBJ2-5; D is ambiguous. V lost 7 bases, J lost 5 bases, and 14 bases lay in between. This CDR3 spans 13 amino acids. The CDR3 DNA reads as TGTGCCAGCATAGGCCAGCCCTTCGAGACCCAGTACTTC. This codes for CASIGQPFETQYF.

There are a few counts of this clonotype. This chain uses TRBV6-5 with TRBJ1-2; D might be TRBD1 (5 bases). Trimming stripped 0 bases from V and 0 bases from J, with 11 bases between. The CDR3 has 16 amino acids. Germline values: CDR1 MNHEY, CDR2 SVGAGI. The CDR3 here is CASSYSRQPSNYGYTF. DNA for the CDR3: TGTGCCAGCAGTTACTCGAGACAGCCGTCTAACTATGGCTACACCTTC.

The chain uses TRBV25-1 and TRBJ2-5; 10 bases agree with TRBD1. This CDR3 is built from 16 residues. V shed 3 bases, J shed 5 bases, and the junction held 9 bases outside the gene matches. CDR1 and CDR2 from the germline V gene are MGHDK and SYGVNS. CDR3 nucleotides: TGTGCCAGCAGTGAGGGGGACAGGGGAATTTGGGAGACCCAGTACTTC. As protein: CASSEGDRGIWETQYF.

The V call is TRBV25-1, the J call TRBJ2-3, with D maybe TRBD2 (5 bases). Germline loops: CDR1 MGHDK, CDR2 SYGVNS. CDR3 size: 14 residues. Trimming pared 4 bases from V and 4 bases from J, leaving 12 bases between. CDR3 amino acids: CASSGGGGADTQYF. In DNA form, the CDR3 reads TGTGCCAGCAGTGGTGGCGGAGGCGCAGATACGCAGTATTTT. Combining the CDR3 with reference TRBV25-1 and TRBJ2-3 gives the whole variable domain EADIYQTPRYLVIGTGKKITLECSQTMGHDKMYWYQQDPGMELHLIHYSYGVNSTEKGDLSSESTVSRIRTEHFPLTLESARPSHTSQYLCASSGGGGADTQYFGPGTRLTVL.

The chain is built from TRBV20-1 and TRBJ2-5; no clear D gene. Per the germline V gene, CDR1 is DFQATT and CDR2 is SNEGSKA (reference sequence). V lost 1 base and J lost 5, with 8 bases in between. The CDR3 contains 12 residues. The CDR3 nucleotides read TGCAGTGCTAGAGGGGTTATGGAGACCCAGTACTTC. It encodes CSARGVMETQYF.

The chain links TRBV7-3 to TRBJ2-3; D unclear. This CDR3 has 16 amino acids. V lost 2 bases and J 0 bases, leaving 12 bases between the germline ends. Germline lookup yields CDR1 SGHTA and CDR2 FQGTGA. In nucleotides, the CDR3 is TGTGCCAGCAGCTTATCGGCAGGAGTAAGCACAGATACGCAGTATTTT. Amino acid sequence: CASSLSAGVSTDTQYF.

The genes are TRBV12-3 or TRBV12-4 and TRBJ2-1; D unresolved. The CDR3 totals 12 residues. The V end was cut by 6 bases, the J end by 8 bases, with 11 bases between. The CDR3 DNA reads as TGTGCCAGCAGCAACCTAGTGGATGAGCAGTTCTTC. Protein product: CASSNLVDEQFF.

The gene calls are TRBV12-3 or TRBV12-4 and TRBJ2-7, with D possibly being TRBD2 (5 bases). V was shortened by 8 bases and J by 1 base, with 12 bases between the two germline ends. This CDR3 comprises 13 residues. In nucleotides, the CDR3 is TGTGCCAGCGCTCGGGCGGGTTCCTACGAGCAGTACTTC. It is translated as CASARAGSYEQYF.

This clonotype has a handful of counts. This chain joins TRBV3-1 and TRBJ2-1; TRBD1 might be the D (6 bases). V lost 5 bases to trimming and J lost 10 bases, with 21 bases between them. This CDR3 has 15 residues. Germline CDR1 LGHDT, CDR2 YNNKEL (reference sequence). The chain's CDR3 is CASSIRSQGIKEQFF. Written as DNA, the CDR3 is TGTGCCAGCAGCATTCGTAGTCAGGGGATTAAGGAGCAGTTCTTC.

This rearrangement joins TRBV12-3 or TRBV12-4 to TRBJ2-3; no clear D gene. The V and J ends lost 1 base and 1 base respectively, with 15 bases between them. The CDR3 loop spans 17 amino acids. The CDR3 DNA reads TGTGCCAGCAGTTTAGAACGCTACTACTTGGGCACAGATACGCAGTATTTT. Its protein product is CASSLERYYLGTDTQYF.

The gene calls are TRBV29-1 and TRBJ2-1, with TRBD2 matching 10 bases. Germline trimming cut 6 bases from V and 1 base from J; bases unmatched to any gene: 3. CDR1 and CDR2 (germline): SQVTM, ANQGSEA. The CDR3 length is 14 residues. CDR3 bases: TGCAGCGTAAGGGGACTAGCGTCCTACAATGAGCAGTTCTTC. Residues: CSVRGLASYNEQFF.

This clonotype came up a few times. The CDR3 nucleotides are TGTGCCGGAAGGGGACCAGGGCAGACCCAGTACTTC. This encodes CAGRGPGQTQYF. V is TRBV6-2 or TRBV6-3 and J is TRBJ2-5; D assignment may be TRBD1 or TRBD2 (5 bases each). Trimming pared 11 bases from V and 6 bases from J, leaving 16 bases between. CDR1 MNHEY and CDR2 SVGEGT come from the germline V gene. This CDR3 spans 12 amino acids.

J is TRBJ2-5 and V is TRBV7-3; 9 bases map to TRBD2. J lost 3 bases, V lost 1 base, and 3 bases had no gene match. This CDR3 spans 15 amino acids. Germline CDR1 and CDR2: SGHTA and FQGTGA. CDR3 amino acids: CASSLMGTSKETQYF. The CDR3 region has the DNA TGTGCCAGCAGCTTAATGGGGACTAGCAAAGAGACCCAGTACTTC.

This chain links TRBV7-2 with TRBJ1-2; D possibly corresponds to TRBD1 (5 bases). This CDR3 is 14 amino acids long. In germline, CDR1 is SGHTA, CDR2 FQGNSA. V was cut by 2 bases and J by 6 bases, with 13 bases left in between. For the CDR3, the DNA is TGTGCCAGCAGCTTAAGGTCCAGGGTAGATGGCTACACCTTC. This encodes CASSLRSRVDGYTF. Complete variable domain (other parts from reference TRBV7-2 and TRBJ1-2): GAGVSQSPSNKVTEKGKDVELRCDPISGHTALYWYRQSLGQGLEFLIYFQGNSAPDKSGLPSDRFSAERTGGSVSTLTIQRTQQEDSAVYLCASSLRSRVDGYTFGSGTRLTVV.

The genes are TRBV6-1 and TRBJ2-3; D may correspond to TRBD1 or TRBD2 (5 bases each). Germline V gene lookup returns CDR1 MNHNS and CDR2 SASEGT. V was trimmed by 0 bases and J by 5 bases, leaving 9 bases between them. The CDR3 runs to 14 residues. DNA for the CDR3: TGTGCCAGCAGTGAAGCGTGGGGGATAGATACGCAGTATTTT. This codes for CASSEAWGIDTQYF.

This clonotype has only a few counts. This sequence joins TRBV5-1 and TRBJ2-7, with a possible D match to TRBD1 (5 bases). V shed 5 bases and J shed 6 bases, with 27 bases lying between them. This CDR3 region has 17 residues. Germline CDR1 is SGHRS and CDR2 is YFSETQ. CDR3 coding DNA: TGCGCCAGCAGAGCTTGGTTCGGACACCCTCATGGACCCGAGCAGTACTTC. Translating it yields CASRAWFGHPHGPEQYF.

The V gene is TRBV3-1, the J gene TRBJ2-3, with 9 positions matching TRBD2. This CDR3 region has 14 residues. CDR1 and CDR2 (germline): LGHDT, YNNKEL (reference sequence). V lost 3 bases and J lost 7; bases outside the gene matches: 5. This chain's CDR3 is CASSQGTSFHTQYF. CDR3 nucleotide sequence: TGTGCCAGCAGCCAGGGGACTAGCTTTCATACGCAGTATTTT.

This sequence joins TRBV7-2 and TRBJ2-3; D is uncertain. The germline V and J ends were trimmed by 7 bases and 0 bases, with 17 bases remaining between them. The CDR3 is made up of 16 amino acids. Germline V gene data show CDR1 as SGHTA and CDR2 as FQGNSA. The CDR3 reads CASNPTTQTSTDTQYF. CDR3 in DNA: TGTGCCAGCAACCCCACCACGCAAACTAGCACAGATACGCAGTATTTT.

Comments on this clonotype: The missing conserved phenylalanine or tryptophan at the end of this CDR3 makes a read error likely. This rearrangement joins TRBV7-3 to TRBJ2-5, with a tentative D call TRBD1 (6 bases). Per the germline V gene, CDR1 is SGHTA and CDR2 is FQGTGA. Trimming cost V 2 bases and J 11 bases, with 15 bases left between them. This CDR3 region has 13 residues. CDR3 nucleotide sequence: TGTGCCAGCAGCTTACGCCCAGGGGATGAGCAGTACGTC. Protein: CASSLRPGDEQYV.

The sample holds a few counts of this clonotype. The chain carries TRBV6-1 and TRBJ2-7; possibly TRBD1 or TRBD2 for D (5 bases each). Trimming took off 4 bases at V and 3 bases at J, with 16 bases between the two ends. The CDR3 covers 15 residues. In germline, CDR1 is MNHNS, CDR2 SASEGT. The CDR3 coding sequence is TGTGCCAGCAGTGGAGCGACAGTGAGGGACTACGAGCAGTACTTC. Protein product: CASSGATVRDYEQYF.

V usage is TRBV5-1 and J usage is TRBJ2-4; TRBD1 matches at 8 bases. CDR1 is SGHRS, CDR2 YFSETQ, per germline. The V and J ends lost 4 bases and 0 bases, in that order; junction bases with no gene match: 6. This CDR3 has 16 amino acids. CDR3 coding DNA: TGCGCCAGCAGCATAGACAGGGGAGTAGCCAAAAACATTCAGTACTTC. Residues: CASSIDRGVAKNIQYF.

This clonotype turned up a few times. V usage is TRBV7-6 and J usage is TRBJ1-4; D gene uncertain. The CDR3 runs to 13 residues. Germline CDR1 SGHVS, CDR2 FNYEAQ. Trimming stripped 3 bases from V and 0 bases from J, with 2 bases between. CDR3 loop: CASSFATNEKLFF. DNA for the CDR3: TGTGCCAGCAGCTTTGCAACTAATGAAAAACTGTTTTTT.

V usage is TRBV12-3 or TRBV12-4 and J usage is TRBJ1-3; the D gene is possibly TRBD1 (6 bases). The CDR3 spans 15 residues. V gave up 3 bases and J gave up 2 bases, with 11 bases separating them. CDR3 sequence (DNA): TGTGCCAGCAGTTTTAGCCAGGGGACTGGAAACACCATATATTTT. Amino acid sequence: CASSFSQGTGNTIYF.

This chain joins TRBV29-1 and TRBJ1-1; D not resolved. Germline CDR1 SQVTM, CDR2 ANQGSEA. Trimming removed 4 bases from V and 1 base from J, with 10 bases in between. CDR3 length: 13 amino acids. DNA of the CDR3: TGCAGCGTTGGTGACGGGCGGAACACTGAAGCTTTCTTT. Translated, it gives CSVGDGRNTEAFF.